These 11 T cell receptor beta chains came from one sample sequenced in a study of T cell responses to AZD1222 COVID-19 vaccine. Clones were read by immunoSEQ multiplex PCR, and TCRdb kept only the in-frame ones, dropping some. Of around 140,000 clones in the sample, 85% to 95% were seen once. The sample consisted of peripheral blood, taken on day 0 of AZD1222 vaccination. The receptor set was obtained from an adult in good health.

The chain carries TRBV5-1 and TRBJ1-2; D gene uncertain. V gave up 1 base and J gave up 2 bases, with 12 bases separating them. Germline CDR1 SGHRS, CDR2 YFSETQ. This CDR3 is 15 amino acids long. The CDR3 DNA sequence: TGCGCCAGCAGCTTGTCGCTACTCGGGAACTATGGCTACACCTTC. It encodes CASSLSLLGNYGYTF. Using reference TRBV5-1 and TRBJ1-2 for the parts outside the CDR3, the full variable domain is KAGVTQTPRYLIKTRGQQVTLSCSPISGHRSVSWYQQTPGQGLQFLFEYFSETQRNKGNFPGRFSGRQFSNSRSEMNVSTLELGDSALYLCASSLSLLGNYGYTFGSGTRLTVV.

This clone was picked up one time. The chain carries TRBV7-9 and TRBJ2-7; perhaps TRBD1 as D (6 bases). V lost 7 bases and J lost 0, with 16 bases in between. The CDR3 covers 15 residues. The V gene's germline CDR1 is SEHNR and CDR2 FQNEAQ (reference sequence). CDR3 DNA: TGTGCCAGCATCCCAGGGGAATGGAGCTCCTACGAGCAGTACTTC. Amino acid sequence: CASIPGEWSSYEQYF.

This clone showed up just a few times. The V call is TRBV7-9, the J call TRBJ1-2; maybe TRBD1 (5 bases). CDR1 and CDR2 (germline): SEHNR, FQNEAQ (reference sequence). Trimming cost V 1 base and J 0 bases, with 9 bases left between them. This CDR3 is 15 amino acids long. DNA for the CDR3: TGTGCCAGCAGCTTAGATGGGGGGGCTAACTATGGCTACACCTTC. Protein: CASSLDGGANYGYTF.

The CDR3 sequence: CATSKSLAVGTDTQYF. The CDR3 DNA is TGTGCCACCTCTAAGTCCCTAGCGGTCGGCACAGATACGCAGTATTTT. The chain combines TRBV24-1 with TRBJ2-3, with 7 bases that match TRBD2. Per germline, CDR1 KGHDR and CDR2 SFDVKD. V gave up 9 bases and J gave up 1 base; unmatched junction bases: 12. The CDR3 length is 16 residues.

The table lists this clone with a few counts. V gene TRBV28 combines with J gene TRBJ1-5; 10 bases are a match to TRBD1. This CDR3 contains 14 residues. The germline CDR1 and CDR2 sequences are MDHEN and SYDVKM. J gave up 6 bases and V 7 bases, and 6 bases lay outside the gene matches. DNA of the CDR3: TGTGCCAGCACTGGGGGACAGGGGACTCAGCCCCAGCATTTT. Encoded protein: CASTGGQGTQPQHF. Supplemented by reference TRBV28 and TRBJ1-5, the full variable domain reads DVKVTQSSRYLVKRTGEKVFLECVQDMDHENMFWYRQDPGLGLRLIYFSYDVKMKEKGDIPEGYSVSREKKERFSLILESASTNQTSMYLCASTGGQGTQPQHFGDGTRLSIL.

This clone was detected once. V usage is TRBV5-1 and J usage is TRBJ2-7; D remains unclear. Germline V lookup: CDR1 SGHRS, CDR2 YFSETQ. The CDR3 has 15 residues. Trimming pared 1 base from V and 1 base from J, leaving 12 bases between. The CDR3 nucleotides read TGCGCCAGCAGCTTGTTTTGGACCGCTTCCTACGAGCAGTACTTC. This codes for CASSLFWTASYEQYF.

The CDR3 loop is CAWSGGWAGRDQPQHF. CDR3 DNA sequence: TGTGCCTGGAGTGGTGGGTGGGCAGGTAGGGATCAGCCCCAGCATTTT. The chain recombines TRBV30 with TRBJ1-5; D gene uncertain. V was clipped by 1 base and J by 5 bases, with 18 bases between them. Looked up from germline, CDR1 is GTSNPN and CDR2 is SVGIG (reference sequence). The CDR3 totals 16 residues.

The chain has TRBV18 and TRBJ1-1; maybe TRBD1 (5 bases). The CDR3 totals 16 residues. Germline values: CDR1 KGHSH, CDR2 LQKENI. V shed 1 base and J shed 2 bases, with 14 bases lying between them. The CDR3 DNA follows: TGTGCCAGCTCACCACGGTCCCAGGGAGGAAACACTGAAGCTTTCTTT. Encoded protein: CASSPRSQGGNTEAFF.

The V call is TRBV7-8, the J call TRBJ2-3; 9 bases agree with TRBD2. CDR1 is SGHVS and CDR2 is FQNEAQ in the germline V gene. The CDR3 extends over 16 amino acids. Trimming cost V 2 bases and J 3 bases; bases outside gene matches: 6. The CDR3 spells CASSLMRGGGTDTQYF. The CDR3 nucleotides read TGTGCCAGCAGCTTAATGCGGGGGGGAGGTACAGATACGCAGTATTTT.

This rearrangement joins TRBV1 to TRBJ1-1. TRBV1 is a pseudogene segment. The CDR3 extends over 14 amino acids. The CDR3 sequence: CTSSQGRHGIEAFF. The CDR3 coding sequence is TGCACCAGCAGCCAAGGCAGGCACGGGATTGAAGCTTTCTTT.

The rearrangement joins TRBV12-3 or TRBV12-4 to TRBJ2-5, with D tentatively TRBD2 (5 bases). The V end lost 7 bases, the J end lost 5 bases, and 14 bases lay between the germline ends. This CDR3 comprises 13 residues. The CDR3 sequence: CASTQEVGETQYF. The CDR3 DNA reads TGTGCCAGCACCCAGGAGGTAGGGGAGACCCAGTACTTC.